This TCR beta chain stems from a study of a mutant IDH1 vaccine in newly diagnosed glioma. Turning to the study itself: Among treated patients, 62.5% were male and around 40% female, and mean age was 40.4 years. Earlier care involved radiotherapy, temozolomide, or both, and the majority received both. Points from the study as a whole: Immune responses arising from the vaccine appeared in roughly 95% of patients.

This clone appeared once. What it binds is unknown. V gave up 3 bases and J gave up 5 bases, with 14 bases separating them. The CDR3 loop spans 14 amino acids. Looked up from germline, CDR1 is ENHRY and CDR2 is SYGVKD. This table comes from immunoSEQ multiplex PCR, and its TCRdb copy is limited to in-frame clones, with some not included. The profile covers roughly 51,000 clones, with approximately 82% appearing a single time and over 3% taken by the ten largest. Time point given: week 5, during vaccination. All doses held 300 ug of mutant IDH1 20-mer peptide, with topical imiquimod. Donors had new WHO grade 3 or 4 IDH1-mutant, ATRX-lost astrocytomas.

V gene TRBV10-3 combines with J gene TRBJ2-7; D may be TRBD1 (6 bases). The specimen was PBMCs, collected from a glioma patient whose treatment included an IDH1 peptide vaccine. This TCR came from a woman under 30 with glioma. Some clones in this sample may be carry-over from other donors' samples. The CDR3 loop reads CAISDGQGRDEQYF. For the CDR3, the DNA is TGTGCCATCAGTGATGGGCAGGGGCGCGACGAGCAGTACTTC.